This T cell receptor (beta chain) was observed in a study of blood T cell repertoires in COVID-19. For the study at large: The United States, Italy and Spain were the sources of the acute and convalescent COVID-19 samples.

Adults between roughly 18 and 89 years of age took part from under 30 US areas. Clinical histories supplied by participants themselves formed the basis of cohort assignment. CDR1 SGHRS and CDR2 YFSETQ come from the germline V gene. J lost 10 bases, V lost 4 bases, and 4 bases had no gene match. This CDR3 contains 12 residues. Authors' analysis steps: Amplification of reference gene primers was used by the study to estimate nucleated cell counts. Profiled with immunoSEQ multiplex PCR; TCRdb holds only in-frame clones, not every one. The DNA gave D and trimming, while V, J and clone size come from that table. The table includes more than 300,000 clones, more than 75% detected once.

The chain couples TRBV5-1 to TRBJ2-1; 8 nucleotides align to TRBD1. The sample was PBMCs or T cells enriched from blood (not recorded which). The clonotype comes from a man aged 25-45 years who had recovered from COVID-19. CDR3 in amino acids: CASSLDRDEQFF. The CDR3 DNA follows: TGCGCCAGCAGCCTGGACAGGGACGAGCAGTTCTTC.